This T cell receptor (beta chain) is drawn from a study of blood T cell repertoires in COVID-19. Authors' methods: Reference gene primers were amplified, and this amplification served to estimate nucleated cell counts. Only in-frame clones appear in the TCRdb table, and some are missing; sequencing was by immunoSEQ multiplex PCR. The V and J calls and clone size come from that table; D and trimming were worked out from the DNA. The repertoire includes 110,000 or so clones, 84% of them detected once, and about 6.6% sits in the top ten. The CDR3 is 16 residues long. Per germline, CDR1 MDHEN and CDR2 SYDVKM. V lost 6 bases to trimming and J lost 0 bases, with 17 bases between them.

V and J are TRBV28 and TRBJ1-2; maybe TRBD1 (6 bases). Input material: peripheral blood. This TCR was sampled from a woman aged 45 to 65 with acute or convalescent COVID-19. In nucleotides, the CDR3 is TGTGCCAGCAGCCTTCTGGGCCGGACAGCTAACTATGGCTACACCTTC. Its protein is CASSLLGRTANYGYTF.